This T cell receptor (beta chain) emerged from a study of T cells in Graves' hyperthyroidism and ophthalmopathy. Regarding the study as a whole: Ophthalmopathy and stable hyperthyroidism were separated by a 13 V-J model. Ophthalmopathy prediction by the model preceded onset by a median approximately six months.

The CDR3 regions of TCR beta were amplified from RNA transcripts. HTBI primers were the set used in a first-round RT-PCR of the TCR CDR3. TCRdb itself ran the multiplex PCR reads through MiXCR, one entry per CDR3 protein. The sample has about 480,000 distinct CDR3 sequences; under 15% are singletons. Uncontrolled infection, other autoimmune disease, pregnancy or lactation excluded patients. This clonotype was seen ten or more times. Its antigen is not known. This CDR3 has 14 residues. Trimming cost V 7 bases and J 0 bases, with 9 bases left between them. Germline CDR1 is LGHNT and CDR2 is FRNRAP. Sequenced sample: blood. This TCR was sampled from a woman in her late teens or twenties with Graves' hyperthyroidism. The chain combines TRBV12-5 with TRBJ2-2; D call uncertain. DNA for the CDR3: TGTGCTAGTGTCCGGACCACGAACACCGGGGAGCTGTTTTTT. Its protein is CASVRTTNTGELFF.